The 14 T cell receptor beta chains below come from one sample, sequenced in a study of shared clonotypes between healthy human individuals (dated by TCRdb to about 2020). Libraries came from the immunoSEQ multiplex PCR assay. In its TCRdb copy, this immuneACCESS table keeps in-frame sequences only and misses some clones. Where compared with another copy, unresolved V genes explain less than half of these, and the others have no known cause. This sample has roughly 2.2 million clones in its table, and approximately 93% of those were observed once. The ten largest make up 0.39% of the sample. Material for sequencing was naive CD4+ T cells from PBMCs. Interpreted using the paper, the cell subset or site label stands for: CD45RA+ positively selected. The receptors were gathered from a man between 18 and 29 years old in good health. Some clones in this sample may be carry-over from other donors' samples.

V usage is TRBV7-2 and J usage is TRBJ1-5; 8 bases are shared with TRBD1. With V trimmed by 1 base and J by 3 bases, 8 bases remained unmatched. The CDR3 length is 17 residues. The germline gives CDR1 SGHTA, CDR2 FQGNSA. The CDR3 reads CASSLVSQGAFNQPQHF. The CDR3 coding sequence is TGTGCCAGCAGCTTAGTGTCCCAGGGGGCGTTCAATCAGCCCCAGCATTTT.

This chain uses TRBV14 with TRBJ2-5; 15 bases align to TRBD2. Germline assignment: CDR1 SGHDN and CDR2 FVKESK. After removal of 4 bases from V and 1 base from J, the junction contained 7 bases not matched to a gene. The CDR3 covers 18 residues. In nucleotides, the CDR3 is TGTGCCAGCAGCCTCGGGACTAGCGGGAGGCCCCCCCAAGAGACCCAGTACTTC. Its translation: CASSLGTSGRPPQETQYF.

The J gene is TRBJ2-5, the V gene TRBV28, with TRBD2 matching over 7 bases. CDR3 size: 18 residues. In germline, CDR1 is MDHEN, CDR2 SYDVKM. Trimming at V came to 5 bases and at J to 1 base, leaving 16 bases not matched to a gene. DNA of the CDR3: TGTGCCAGCAGTATACCCGGAGAAGCGGGGTTAATCCAAGAGACCCAGTACTTC. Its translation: CASSIPGEAGLIQETQYF.

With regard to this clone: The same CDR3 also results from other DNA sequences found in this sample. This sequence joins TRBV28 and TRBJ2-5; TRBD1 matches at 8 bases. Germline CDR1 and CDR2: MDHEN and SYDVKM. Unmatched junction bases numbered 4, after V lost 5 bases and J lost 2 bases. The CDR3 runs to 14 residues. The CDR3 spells CASSPRTGQETQYF. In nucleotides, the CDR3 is TGTGCCAGCAGTCCTCGGACAGGGCAAGAGACCCAGTACTTC.

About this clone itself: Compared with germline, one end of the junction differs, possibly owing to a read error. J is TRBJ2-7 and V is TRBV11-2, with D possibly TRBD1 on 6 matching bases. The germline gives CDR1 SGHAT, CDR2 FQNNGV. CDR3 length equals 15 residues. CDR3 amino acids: CASGLASAGAYEQYF. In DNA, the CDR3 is TGTGCCAGCGGCTTAGCCTCGGCAGGGGCCTACGAGCAGTACTTC.

CDR3 nucleotides: TGTGCCAGCAGCCTCAGGGACCACGAGCAGTACTTC. It codes for CASSLRDHEQYF. The chain uses TRBV14 and TRBJ2-7; the D gene could be TRBD1 or TRBD2 (5 bases each). The CDR3 loop spans 12 amino acids. Trimming stripped 4 bases from V and 5 bases from J, with 9 bases between. Germline V lookup: CDR1 SGHDN, CDR2 FVKESK.

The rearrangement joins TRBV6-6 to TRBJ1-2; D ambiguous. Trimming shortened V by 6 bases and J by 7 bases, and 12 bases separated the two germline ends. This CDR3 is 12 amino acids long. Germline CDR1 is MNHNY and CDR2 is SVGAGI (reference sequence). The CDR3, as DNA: TGTGCCAGCAGATTAAATAAGCGTGGCTACACCTTC. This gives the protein CASRLNKRGYTF.

CDR3 protein: CASSPGITNEKLFF. The DNA of the CDR3 is TGCGCCAGCAGCCCGGGGATAACTAATGAAAAACTGTTTTTT. The V and J genes are TRBV5-1 and TRBJ1-4; no clear D. Trimming cost V 4 bases and J 1 base, with 8 bases left between them. There are 14 residues in the CDR3. Germline CDR1 and CDR2: SGHRS and YFSETQ.

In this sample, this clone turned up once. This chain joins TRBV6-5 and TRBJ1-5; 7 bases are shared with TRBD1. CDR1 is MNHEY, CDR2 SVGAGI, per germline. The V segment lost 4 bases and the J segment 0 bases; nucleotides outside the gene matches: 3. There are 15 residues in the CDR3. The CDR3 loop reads CASSSTGSSNQPQHF. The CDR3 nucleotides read TGTGCCAGCAGTTCGACAGGGAGTAGCAATCAGCCCCAGCATTTT.

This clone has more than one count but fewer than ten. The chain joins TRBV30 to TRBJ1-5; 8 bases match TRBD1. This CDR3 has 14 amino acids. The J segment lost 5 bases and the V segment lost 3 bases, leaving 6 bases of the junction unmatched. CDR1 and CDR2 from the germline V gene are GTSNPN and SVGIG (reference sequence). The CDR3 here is CAWSADRVDQPQHF. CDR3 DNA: TGTGCCTGGAGCGCGGACAGGGTGGATCAGCCCCAGCATTTT. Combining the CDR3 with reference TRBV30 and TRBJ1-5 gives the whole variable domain SQTIHQWPATLVQPVGSPLSLECTVEGTSNPNLYWYRQAAGRGLQLLFYSVGIGQISSEVPQNLSASRPQDRQFILSSKKLLLSDSGFYLCAWSADRVDQPQHFGDGTRLSIL.

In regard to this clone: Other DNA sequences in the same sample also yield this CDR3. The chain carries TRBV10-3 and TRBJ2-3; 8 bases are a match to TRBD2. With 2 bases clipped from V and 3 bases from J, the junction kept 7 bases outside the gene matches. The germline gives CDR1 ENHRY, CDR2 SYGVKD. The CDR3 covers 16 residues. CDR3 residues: CAISEGLAGRTDTQYF. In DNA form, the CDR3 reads TGTGCCATCAGTGAGGGGCTAGCGGGTCGGACAGATACGCAGTATTTT.

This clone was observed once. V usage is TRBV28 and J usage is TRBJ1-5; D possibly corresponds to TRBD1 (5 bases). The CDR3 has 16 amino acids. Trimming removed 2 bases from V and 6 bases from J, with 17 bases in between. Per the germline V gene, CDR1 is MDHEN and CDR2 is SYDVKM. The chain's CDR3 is CASSLGPPGGGQPQHF. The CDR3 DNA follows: TGTGCCAGCAGTTTAGGCCCCCCAGGCGGGGGTCAGCCCCAGCATTTT.

DNA for the CDR3: TGTGCCATCAGTTCTTGGGGGAGAGGAGGAAACACCATATATTTT. Translating it yields CAISSWGRGGNTIYF. The rearrangement uses TRBV10-3 and TRBJ1-3; D perhaps matches TRBD1 (5 bases). The ends were cut back, 5 bases at V and 4 bases at J, with 15 bases in the middle. This CDR3 is 15 amino acids long. Germline CDR1 ENHRY, CDR2 SYGVKD.

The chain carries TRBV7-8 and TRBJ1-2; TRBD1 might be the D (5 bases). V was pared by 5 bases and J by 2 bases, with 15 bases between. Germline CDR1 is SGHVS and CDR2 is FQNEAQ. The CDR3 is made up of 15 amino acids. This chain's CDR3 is CASSPALGGNYGYTF. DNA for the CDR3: TGTGCCAGCAGCCCTGCGCTCGGGGGGAACTATGGCTACACCTTC.